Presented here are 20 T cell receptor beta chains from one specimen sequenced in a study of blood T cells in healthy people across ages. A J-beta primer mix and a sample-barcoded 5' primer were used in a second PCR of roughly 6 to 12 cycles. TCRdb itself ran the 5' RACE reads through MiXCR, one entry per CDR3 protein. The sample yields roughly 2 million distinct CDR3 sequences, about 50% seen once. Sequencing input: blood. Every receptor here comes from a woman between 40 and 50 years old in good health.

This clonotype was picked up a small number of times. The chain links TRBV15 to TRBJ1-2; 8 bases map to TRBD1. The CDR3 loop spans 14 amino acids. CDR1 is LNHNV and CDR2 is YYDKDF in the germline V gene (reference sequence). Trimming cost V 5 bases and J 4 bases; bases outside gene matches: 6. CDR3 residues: CATSALGQAYGYTF. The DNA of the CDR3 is TGTGCCACCAGCGCCCTGGGACAGGCCTATGGCTACACCTTC.

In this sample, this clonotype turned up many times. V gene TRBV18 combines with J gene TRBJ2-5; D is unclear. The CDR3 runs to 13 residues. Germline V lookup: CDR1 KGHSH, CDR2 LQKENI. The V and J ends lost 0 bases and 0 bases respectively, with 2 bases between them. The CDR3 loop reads CASSPPNQETQYF. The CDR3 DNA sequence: TGTGCCAGCTCACCACCCAACCAAGAGACCCAGTACTTC.

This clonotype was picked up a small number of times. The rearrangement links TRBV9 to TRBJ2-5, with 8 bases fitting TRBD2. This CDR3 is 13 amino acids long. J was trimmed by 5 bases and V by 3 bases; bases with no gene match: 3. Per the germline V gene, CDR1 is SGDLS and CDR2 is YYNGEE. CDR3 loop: CASSAGGWETQYF. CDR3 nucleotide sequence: TGTGCCAGCAGCGCGGGGGGGTGGGAGACCCAGTACTTC.

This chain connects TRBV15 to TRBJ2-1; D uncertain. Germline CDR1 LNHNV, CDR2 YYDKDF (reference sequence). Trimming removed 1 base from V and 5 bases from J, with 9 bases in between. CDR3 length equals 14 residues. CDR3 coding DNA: TGTGCCACCAGCAGAGCGGGCCGGGACAATGAGCAGTTCTTC. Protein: CATSRAGRDNEQFF. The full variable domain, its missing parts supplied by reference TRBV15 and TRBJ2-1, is DAMVIQNPRYQVTQFGKPVTLSCSQTLNHNVMYWYQQKSSQAPKLLFHYYDKDFNNEADTPDNFQSRRPNTSFCFLDIRSPGLGDTAMYLCATSRAGRDNEQFFGPGTRLTVL.

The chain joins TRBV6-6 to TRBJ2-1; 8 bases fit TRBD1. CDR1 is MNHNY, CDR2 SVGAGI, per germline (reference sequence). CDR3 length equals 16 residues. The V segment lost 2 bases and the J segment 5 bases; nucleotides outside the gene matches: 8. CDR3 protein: CASSYRQGAPDNEQFF. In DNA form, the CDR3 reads TGTGCCAGCAGTTACCGCCAGGGGGCGCCGGACAATGAGCAGTTCTTC.

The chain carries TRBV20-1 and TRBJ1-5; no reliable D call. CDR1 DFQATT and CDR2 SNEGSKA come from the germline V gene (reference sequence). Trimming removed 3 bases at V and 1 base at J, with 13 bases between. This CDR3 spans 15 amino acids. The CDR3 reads CSASDAGKSNQPQHF. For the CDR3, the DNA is TGCAGTGCTAGTGACGCAGGAAAAAGCAATCAGCCCCAGCATTTT.

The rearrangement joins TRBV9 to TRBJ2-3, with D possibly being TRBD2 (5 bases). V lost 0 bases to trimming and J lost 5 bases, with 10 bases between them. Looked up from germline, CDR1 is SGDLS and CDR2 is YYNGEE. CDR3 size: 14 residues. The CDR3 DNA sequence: TGTGCCAGCAGCGTAGAGGGTAGCGTAGATACGCAGTATTTT. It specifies CASSVEGSVDTQYF.

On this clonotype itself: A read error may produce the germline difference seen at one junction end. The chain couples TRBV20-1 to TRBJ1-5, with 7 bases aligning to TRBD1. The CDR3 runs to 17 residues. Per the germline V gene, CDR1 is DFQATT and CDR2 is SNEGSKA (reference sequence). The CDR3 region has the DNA TGCTGTGCCGATTCTTACAGGGGCGGCGGAGGCAATCAGCCCCAGCATTTT. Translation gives CCADSYRGGGGNQPQHF.

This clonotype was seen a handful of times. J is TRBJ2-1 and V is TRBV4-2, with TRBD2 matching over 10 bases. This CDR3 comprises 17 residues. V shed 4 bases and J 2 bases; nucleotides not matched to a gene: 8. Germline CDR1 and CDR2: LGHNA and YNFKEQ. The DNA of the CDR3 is TGTGCCAGCAGCCTACGGGAAAGCGGGGGGGCCTACAATGAGCAGTTCTTC. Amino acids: CASSLRESGGAYNEQFF.

CDR3: CASRRDGSSYNEQYF. The DNA of the CDR3 is TGTGCCAGCAGGAGGGACGGGAGCTCCTACAATGAGCAGTACTTC. The chain links TRBV5-5 to TRBJ2-1; maybe TRBD2 (6 bases). The J call may be faulty, since TRBJ2-7 better matches the DNA end. This CDR3 comprises 15 residues. Germline V gives CDR1 SGHKS, CDR2 YYEKEE (reference sequence).

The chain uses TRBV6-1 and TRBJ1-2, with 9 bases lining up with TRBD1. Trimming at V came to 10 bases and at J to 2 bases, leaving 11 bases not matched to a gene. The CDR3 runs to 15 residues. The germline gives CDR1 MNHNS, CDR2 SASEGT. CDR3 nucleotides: TGTGCCACCCCGGGTCTGGGACAGGGAAACTATGGCTACACCTTC. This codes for CATPGLGQGNYGYTF.

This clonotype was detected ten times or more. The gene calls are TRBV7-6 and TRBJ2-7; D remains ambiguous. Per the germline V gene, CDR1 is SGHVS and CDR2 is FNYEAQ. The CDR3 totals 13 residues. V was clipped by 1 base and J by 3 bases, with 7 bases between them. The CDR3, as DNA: TGTGCCAGCAGCTTAGACCTCTACTACGAGCAGTACTTC. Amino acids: CASSLDLYYEQYF.

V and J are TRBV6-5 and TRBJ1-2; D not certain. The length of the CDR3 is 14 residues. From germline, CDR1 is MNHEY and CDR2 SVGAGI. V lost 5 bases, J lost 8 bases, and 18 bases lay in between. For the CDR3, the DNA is TGTGCCAGCAGTCAAGGAGGCAGTCATCGGGGCTACACCTTC. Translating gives CASSQGGSHRGYTF.

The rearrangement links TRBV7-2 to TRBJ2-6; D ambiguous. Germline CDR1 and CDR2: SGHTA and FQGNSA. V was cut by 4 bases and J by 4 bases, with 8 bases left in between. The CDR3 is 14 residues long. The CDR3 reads CASSSKWGANVLTF. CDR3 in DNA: TGTGCCAGCAGCTCAAAGTGGGGGGCCAACGTCCTGACTTTC.

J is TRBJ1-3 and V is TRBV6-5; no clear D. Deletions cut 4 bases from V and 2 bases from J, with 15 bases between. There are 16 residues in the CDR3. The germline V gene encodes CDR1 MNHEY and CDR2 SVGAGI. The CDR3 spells CASSFARQVPGNTIYF. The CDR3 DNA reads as TGTGCCAGCAGTTTCGCCCGGCAGGTGCCTGGAAACACCATATATTTT.

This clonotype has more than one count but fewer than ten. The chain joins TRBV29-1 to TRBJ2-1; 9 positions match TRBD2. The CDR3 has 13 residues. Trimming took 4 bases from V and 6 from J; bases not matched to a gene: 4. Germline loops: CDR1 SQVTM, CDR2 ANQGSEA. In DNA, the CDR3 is TGCAGCGTTGGGCGGGGGGGCCGCAATGAGCAGTTCTTC. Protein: CSVGRGGRNEQFF.

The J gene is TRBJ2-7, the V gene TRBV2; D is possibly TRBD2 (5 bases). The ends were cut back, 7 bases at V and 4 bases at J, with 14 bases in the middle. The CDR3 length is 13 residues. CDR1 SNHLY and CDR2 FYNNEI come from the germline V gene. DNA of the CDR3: TGTGCCAGCAAGCCGGGGATAATTTACGAGCAGTACTTC. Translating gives CASKPGIIYEQYF.

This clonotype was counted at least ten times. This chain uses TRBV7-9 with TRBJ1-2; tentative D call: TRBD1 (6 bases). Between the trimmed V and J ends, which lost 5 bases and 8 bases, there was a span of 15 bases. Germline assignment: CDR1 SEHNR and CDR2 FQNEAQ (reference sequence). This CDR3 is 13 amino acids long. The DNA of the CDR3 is TGTGCCAGCAGCCGGGGACAAAAGGAGGGCTACACCTTC. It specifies CASSRGQKEGYTF.

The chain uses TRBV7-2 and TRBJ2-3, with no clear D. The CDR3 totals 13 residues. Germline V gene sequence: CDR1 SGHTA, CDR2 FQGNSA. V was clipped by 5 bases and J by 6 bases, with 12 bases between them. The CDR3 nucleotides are TGTGCCAGCAGCGTAAATGACGGGGATACGCAGTATTTT. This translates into CASSVNDGDTQYF. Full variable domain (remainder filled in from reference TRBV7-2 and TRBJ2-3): GAGVSQSPSNKVTEKGKDVELRCDPISGHTALYWYRQSLGQGLEFLIYFQGNSAPDKSGLPSDRFSAERTGGSVSTLTIQRTQQEDSAVYLCASSVNDGDTQYFGPGTRLTVL.

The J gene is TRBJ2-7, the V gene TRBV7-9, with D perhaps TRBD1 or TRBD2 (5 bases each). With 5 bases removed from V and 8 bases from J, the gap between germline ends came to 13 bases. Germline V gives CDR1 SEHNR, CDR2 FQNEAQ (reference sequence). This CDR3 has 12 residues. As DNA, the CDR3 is TGTGCCAGCAGCCGAGGGGAAGGCCAGCAGTACTTC. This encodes CASSRGEGQQYF.